This entry concerns a single T cell receptor beta chain. This sample is part of a study of blood T cell repertoires in COVID-19. TCRdb's table, derived via immunoSEQ multiplex PCR, lists solely in-frame clones and lacks some. Counted here are 360,000 or so clones, 85% to 90% occurring once; the ten biggest clones make up 1.7%. V trimming: 1 base; J trimming: 8 bases; junction bases outside the gene matches: 5. CDR1 and CDR2 (germline): SGHAT, FQDESV (reference sequence). This CDR3 contains 16 residues. This clonotype was sampled from a woman in her 30s who had recovered from COVID-19. Sequenced sample: PBMCs or T cells enriched from blood (not recorded which). This sequence joins TRBV11-1 and TRBJ1-6, with 10 bases matching TRBD1. The chain's CDR3 is CASSLGLGQGDSPLHF. Here the CDR3 DNA reads TGTGCCAGCAGCTTAGGACTCGGACAGGGGGATTCACCCCTCCACTTT.